The 31 T cell receptor beta chains listed next were all sequenced from one sample in a study of T cells after yellow fever vaccination. MiXCR, applied by TCRdb to the 5' RACE reads, yields one record per CDR3 protein. There are approximately 120,000 distinct CDR3 sequences in the sample; around 7.4% occur only once, and 2.5% lies in the top ten. Sequenced here: CD4+ T cells sorted from PBMCs, sampled 9 to 10 days after the first yellow fever vaccination. The receptors come from a young man who received the YFV17D yellow fever vaccine.

This clonotype was detected many times. This chain links TRBV5-1 with TRBJ2-3; no clear D gene. V gave up 4 bases and J gave up 5 bases, with 8 bases separating them. Germline CDR1 reads SGHRS; CDR2 reads YFSETQ. The CDR3 is 12 residues long. CDR3 amino acids: CASSPTQDTQYF. The CDR3 coding sequence is TGCGCCAGCAGCCCCACCCAAGATACGCAGTATTTT.

This clonotype was seen ten or more times. This sequence joins TRBV5-1 and TRBJ2-1, with 10 bases lining up with TRBD2. CDR1 is SGHRS and CDR2 is YFSETQ in the germline V gene. J was trimmed by 8 bases and V by 1 base; bases with no gene match: 6. This CDR3 region has 15 residues. Written as DNA, the CDR3 is TGCGCCAGCAGCTTGTTCAGCGGGGGGGCCGATGAGCAGTTCTTC. Its protein is CASSLFSGGADEQFF.

This clonotype appeared a few times. The V and J genes are TRBV19 and TRBJ1-3, with D possibly matching TRBD1 (5 bases). V was clipped by 4 bases and J by 4 bases, with 11 bases between them. The CDR3 runs to 14 residues. Germline-derived CDR1 and CDR2 are LNHDA and SQIVND (reference sequence). DNA of the CDR3: TGTGCCAGTAGTAGCAGGGCAGACGGAAACACCATATATTTT. Its translation: CASSSRADGNTIYF.

Ten or more counts support this clonotype. The J gene is TRBJ2-2, the V gene TRBV7-2; 9 bases are a match to TRBD2. V gave up 5 bases and J gave up 6 bases; unmatched junction bases: 13. Germline-derived CDR1 and CDR2 are SGHTA and FQGNSA. The CDR3 consists of 17 residues. The DNA for the CDR3 is TGTGCCAGCAGCCTCAGGGGACCTAGCGGGGAGGCCGGGGAGCTGTTTTTT. Translated: CASSLRGPSGEAGELFF.

To note about this clonotype: A much larger clone lies a single base off, so this may be a read error. This chain connects TRBV11-2 to TRBJ2-3; D gene unclear. The CDR3 length is 15 residues. Looked up from germline, CDR1 is SGHAT and CDR2 is FQNNGV. CDR3 residues: CVSSLMLTRTDTQYF. CDR3 DNA: TGTGTCAGCAGCTTAATGTTGACTCGCACAGATACGCAGTATTTT. The full variable domain, in which reference TRBV11-2 and TRBJ2-3 provide the parts outside the CDR3, is EAGVAQSPRYKIIEKRQSVAFWCNPISGHATLYWYQQILGQGPKLLIQFQNNGVVDDSQLPKDRFSAERLKGVDSTLKIQPAKLEDSAVYLCVSSLMLTRTDTQYFGPGTRLTVL.

This clonotype occurred many times. The chain couples TRBV5-1 to TRBJ2-7; 9 bases map to TRBD1. Germline CDR1 and CDR2: SGHRS and YFSETQ. The CDR3 extends over 12 amino acids. The CDR3: CASRLDRGEQYV. The DNA of the CDR3 is TGCGCCAGCAGATTGGACAGGGGCGAGCAGTACGTC.

The chain couples TRBV12-3 or TRBV12-4 to TRBJ1-2; 8 positions agree with TRBD1. The CDR3 sequence is 15 residues long. V was pared by 3 bases and J by 4 bases, with 7 bases of the junction left unmatched. CDR3: CASSFDRGTFYGYTF. CDR3 nucleotides: TGTGCCAGCAGTTTTGACAGGGGCACCTTCTATGGCTACACCTTC.

This clonotype was recorded at least ten times. This chain connects TRBV10-3 to TRBJ1-5, with D hard to call. V gave up 0 bases and J gave up 0 bases, with 9 bases separating them. Per the germline V gene, CDR1 is ENHRY and CDR2 is SYGVKD. The CDR3 is made up of 16 amino acids. This CDR3 reads CAISESGVNSNQPQHF. The CDR3 region has the DNA TGTGCCATCAGTGAGTCGGGAGTGAATAGCAATCAGCCCCAGCATTTT.

This clonotype was counted many times. This chain joins TRBV27 and TRBJ2-3; D unclear. This CDR3 has 13 residues. Germline lookup yields CDR1 MNHEY and CDR2 SMNVEV (reference sequence). V lost 5 bases and J lost 0, with 6 bases in between. CDR3 residues: CASSEQSTDTQYF. The CDR3 DNA is TGTGCCAGCAGTGAGCAAAGCACAGATACGCAGTATTTT.

This clonotype was found many times. J is TRBJ1-1 and V is TRBV18; D is uncertain. The CDR3 has 15 amino acids. Germline-derived CDR1 and CDR2 are KGHSH and LQKENI. Trimming stripped 3 bases from V and 4 bases from J, with 15 bases between. The CDR3 coding sequence is TGTGCCAGCTCACCGGGATGGGGTTTTTCCACTGAAGCTTTCTTT. This codes for CASSPGWGFSTEAFF.

This clonotype was recorded at least ten times. The V call is TRBV20-1, the J call TRBJ2-1; the D gene is possibly TRBD1 (6 bases). Germline V gene data show CDR1 as DFQATT and CDR2 as SNEGSKA (reference sequence). The CDR3 is made up of 14 amino acids. The CDR3 loop reads CSATPGVTYNEQFF. Here the CDR3 DNA reads TGCAGCGCAACCCCAGGGGTGACCTACAATGAGCAGTTCTTC.

This chain joins TRBV7-9 and TRBJ2-1; tentatively, D is TRBD1 (5 bases). Trimming removed 5 bases from V and 3 bases from J, with 26 bases in between. Germline CDR1 and CDR2: SEHNR and FQNEAQ (reference sequence). The CDR3 is made up of 19 amino acids. CDR3 sequence (DNA): TGTGCCAGCAGCCGACGAGGTCCAGGGCAGACCGACTTCTACAATGAGCAGTTCTTC. Translated: CASSRRGPGQTDFYNEQFF.

This clonotype was seen more than once but under ten times. The V and J genes are TRBV12-3 or TRBV12-4 and TRBJ2-1; 7 bases align to TRBD1. Unmatched junction bases numbered 4, after V lost 11 bases and J lost 0 bases. This CDR3 has 13 amino acids. The CDR3 protein is CAVRDSSYNEQFF. DNA for the CDR3: TGTGCCGTCCGGGACAGCTCCTACAATGAGCAGTTCTTC.

This clonotype occurred many times. This chain uses TRBV3-1 with TRBJ2-1, with 9 bases that match TRBD2. CDR1 and CDR2 from the germline V gene are LGHDT and YNNKEL (reference sequence). V dropped 0 bases and J dropped 8; count of bases not matched to a gene: 5. CDR3 length: 15 amino acids. The CDR3: CASSQEGGGAHEQFF. The CDR3 coding sequence is TGTGCCAGCAGCCAAGAGGGCGGGGGGGCCCATGAGCAGTTCTTC.

J is TRBJ1-2 and V is TRBV29-1; 9 nucleotides align to TRBD1. Germline values: CDR1 SQVTM, CDR2 ANQGSEA. The CDR3 sequence is 13 residues long. The V gene end was trimmed by 7 bases and the J gene end by 5 bases; junction bases not matched to a gene: 8. CDR3 in amino acids: CSDRQGEDYGYTF. CDR3 coding DNA: TGCAGCGACCGACAGGGGGAAGATTATGGCTACACCTTC.

This clonotype has ten or more counts. A read error may account for a junction end that differs from germline. The chain employs TRBV30 and TRBJ1-1; possible D gene TRBD1, 6 bases. The V gene's germline CDR1 is GTSNPN and CDR2 SVGIG (reference sequence). This CDR3 is 12 amino acids long. In nucleotides, the CDR3 is TGTGCCTGGAGCCAGGGGTCCCCGAAAGGGGTCTTT. Its protein is CAWSQGSPKGVF. The full variable domain, rest sourced from reference TRBV30 and TRBJ1-1, is SQTIHQWPATLVQPVGSPLSLECTVEGTSNPNLYWYRQAAGRGLQLLFYSVGIGQISSEVPQNLSASRPQDRQFILSSKKLLLSDSGFYLCAWSQGSPKGVFGQGTRLTVV.

This clonotype was recorded many times. This chain uses TRBV28 with TRBJ1-5; possible D gene TRBD1, 5 bases. The germline V and J ends were trimmed by 2 bases and 4 bases, with 15 bases remaining between them. The germline CDR1 and CDR2 sequences are MDHEN and SYDVKM. This CDR3 comprises 16 residues. Written as DNA, the CDR3 is TGTGCCAGCAGTTTAAGGGGCCAGGGAGGGAATCAGCCCCAGCATTTT. This encodes CASSLRGQGGNQPQHF.

Of note for this clonotype: Possible read error: a much larger clone is one base away. This sequence joins TRBV20-1 and TRBJ2-5, with D tentatively TRBD2 (5 bases). CDR3 length: 14 residues. The V gene's germline CDR1 is DFQATT and CDR2 SNEGSKA (reference sequence). The CDR3 coding sequence is TGCAGCCAACATGAGGGAGTACGCGCAGAGACCCAGTACTTC. Protein product: CSQHEGVRAETQYF.

This clonotype was observed a few times. Here the CDR3 reads CASSPLLQNQETQYF. The DNA of the CDR3 is TGCGCCAGCAGCCCTCTATTACAGAACCAAGAGACCCAGTACTTC. This chain joins TRBV4-1 and TRBJ2-5; D unclear. The CDR3 has 15 residues. The ends were cut back, 4 bases at V and 0 bases at J, with 12 bases in the middle. Germline V gives CDR1 MGHRA, CDR2 YSYEKL.

This clonotype was seen repeatedly, ten times or more. The CDR3 DNA is TGCAGTGCTAGCAACCCCTCGAGGGGGGAAGAGACCCAGTACTTC. It encodes CSASNPSRGEETQYF. The rearrangement joins TRBV20-1 to TRBJ2-5; either TRBD1 or TRBD2 may fit D (6 bases each). The CDR3 spans 15 residues. V shed 3 bases and J shed 3 bases, with 17 bases lying between them. The germline gives CDR1 DFQATT, CDR2 SNEGSKA (reference sequence).

This clonotype showed up many times. The gene calls are TRBV4-1 and TRBJ1-5, with D possibly being TRBD1 (5 bases). CDR1 and CDR2 (germline): MGHRA, YSYEKL. Trimming pared 4 bases from V and 7 bases from J, leaving 14 bases between. The CDR3 extends over 14 amino acids. The chain's CDR3 is CASSRGAEGQPQHF. CDR3 nucleotides: TGCGCCAGCAGCCGAGGGGCAGAGGGACAGCCCCAGCATTTT.

This clonotype was detected ten times or more. V usage is TRBV29-1 and J usage is TRBJ2-3; 8 positions agree with TRBD2. The CDR3 totals 17 residues. With V trimmed by 5 bases and J by 3 bases, 16 bases remained unmatched. The germline V gene encodes CDR1 SQVTM and CDR2 ANQGSEA. As DNA, the CDR3 is TGCAGCGTTAGATATAACCGCGGGGGGAGAGATACAGATACGCAGTATTTT. Its protein product is CSVRYNRGGRDTDTQYF.

This clonotype was seen ten or more times. V is TRBV7-2 and J is TRBJ1-4, with 7 bases lining up with TRBD1. The germline CDR1 and CDR2 sequences are SGHTA and FQGNSA. This CDR3 is 14 amino acids long. V lost 6 bases, J lost 4 bases, and 5 bases stayed unmatched. The CDR3 sequence: CASSWDRLNEKLFF. The CDR3 DNA reads as TGTGCCAGCAGTTGGGACAGACTTAATGAAAAACTGTTTTTT.

Remarks on this clonotype: A read error may explain this, as a much larger clone is one base away. The V and J genes are TRBV5-4 and TRBJ2-2, with D unresolved. Germline V lookup: CDR1 SGHNT, CDR2 YYREEE (reference sequence). This CDR3 has 14 amino acids. Between the trimmed V and J ends, which lost 0 bases and 12 bases, there was a span of 15 bases. The DNA for the CDR3 is TGTGCCAGCAGCTTGGACAGTACTCGCCGGAAGCTGTTTTTT. Its translation is CASSLDSTRRKLFF.

Many counts were recorded for this clonotype. This sequence joins TRBV20-1 and TRBJ2-7, with 8 nucleotides matching TRBD1. Trimming cost V 6 bases and J 3 bases; bases outside gene matches: 7. The germline V gene encodes CDR1 DFQATT and CDR2 SNEGSKA (reference sequence). This CDR3 region has 13 residues. The CDR3 DNA reads as TGCAGTGCCCAAACCGACAGGGGCTACGAGCAGTACGTC. It yields the protein CSAQTDRGYEQYV.

This clonotype was seen at least ten times. The V gene is TRBV10-3, the J gene TRBJ1-1; D call uncertain. The CDR3 contains 13 residues. V was cut by 3 bases and J by 8 bases, with 13 bases left in between. Germline lookup yields CDR1 ENHRY and CDR2 SYGVKD. CDR3 sequence (DNA): TGTGCCATCAGTGAATGGGAACGAGGAGAAGCTTTCTTT. Encoded protein: CAISEWERGEAFF.

This clonotype was detected only a few times. The rearrangement joins TRBV6-6 to TRBJ2-7, with D unresolved. Trimming left V 6 bases short and J 2 bases short, with 8 bases between. CDR1 and CDR2 (germline): MNHNY, SVGAGI (reference sequence). The CDR3 consists of 12 residues. CDR3 sequence (DNA): TGTGCCAGCAGCACGGGTCCCTACGAGCAGTACGTC. The encoded protein is CASSTGPYEQYV.

This clonotype was counted at least ten times. The chain couples TRBV9 to TRBJ2-1; D gene unclear. CDR3 length: 15 residues. Germline V lookup: CDR1 SGDLS, CDR2 YYNGEE. The V end was cut by 2 bases, the J end by 9 bases, with 18 bases between. The CDR3 reads CASSVRSGSQGEQFF. For the CDR3, the DNA is TGTGCCAGCAGCGTTAGGTCAGGCTCGCAAGGTGAGCAGTTCTTC.

A note on this clonotype: A read error may be the cause here, since a much bigger clone is one base away. J is TRBJ2-1 and V is TRBV5-1; 10 nucleotides agree with TRBD2. This CDR3 is 15 amino acids long. The germline V gene encodes CDR1 SGHRS and CDR2 YFSETQ. The CDR3 coding sequence is TGCGCCAACAGCATGGCTAGCGGGGGTTACAATGAGCAGTTCTTC. Protein sequence: CANSMASGGYNEQFF.

This clonotype was seen ten or more times. The rearrangement uses TRBV9 and TRBJ1-1, with a tentative D call TRBD1 (5 bases). This CDR3 region has 18 residues. Germline-derived CDR1 and CDR2 are SGDLS and YYNGEE. V lost 1 base and J lost 2, with 21 bases in between. The CDR3 sequence: CASSVPPTPRTLNTEAFF. CDR3 in DNA: TGTGCCAGCAGCGTACCCCCCACGCCGAGGACACTAAACACTGAAGCTTTCTTT.

J is TRBJ1-4 and V is TRBV25-1; tentatively, D is TRBD1 (5 bases). Germline values: CDR1 MGHDK, CDR2 SYGVNS. This CDR3 region has 13 residues. The ends were cut back, 8 bases at V and 3 bases at J, with 10 bases in the middle. CDR3 DNA: TGTGCCAGCCGCCGGGGCCCTAATGAAAAACTGTTTTTT. It translates to CASRRGPNEKLFF.